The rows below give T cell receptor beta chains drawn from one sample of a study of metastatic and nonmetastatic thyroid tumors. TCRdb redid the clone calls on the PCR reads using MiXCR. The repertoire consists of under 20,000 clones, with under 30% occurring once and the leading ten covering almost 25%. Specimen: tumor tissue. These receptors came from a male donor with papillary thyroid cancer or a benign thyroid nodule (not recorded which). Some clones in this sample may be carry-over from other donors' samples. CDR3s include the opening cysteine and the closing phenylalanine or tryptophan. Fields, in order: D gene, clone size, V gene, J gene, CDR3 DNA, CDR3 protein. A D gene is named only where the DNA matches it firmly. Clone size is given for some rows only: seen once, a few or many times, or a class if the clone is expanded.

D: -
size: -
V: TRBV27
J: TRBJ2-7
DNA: TGTGCCAGCACGAGGGGAGGTGAGCAGTACTTC
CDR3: CASTRGGEQYF

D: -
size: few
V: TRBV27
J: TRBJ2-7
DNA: TGTGCCAGCTCCCCCACGGGGCTCTACGAGCAGTACTTC
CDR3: CASSPTGLYEQYF

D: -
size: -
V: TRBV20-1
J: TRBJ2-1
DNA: TGCAGTGCTAGTTATAAATGGGGGTCGAGGACCACCAATGAGCAGTTCTTC
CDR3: CSASYKWGSRTTNEQFF

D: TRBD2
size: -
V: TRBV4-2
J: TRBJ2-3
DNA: TGTGCCAGCAGCCAACCCGTGGGTGGGACTAGCGAGGATACGCAGTATTTT
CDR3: CASSQPVGGTSEDTQYF

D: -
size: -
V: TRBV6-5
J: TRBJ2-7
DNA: TGTGCCAGCAGTTATAGGCCGGGCGACGAGCAGTACTTC
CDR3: CASSYRPGDEQYF

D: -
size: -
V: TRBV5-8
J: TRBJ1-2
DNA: TGTGCCAGCAGCTTGCACGGGGCTCGACATGGCTACACCTTC
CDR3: CASSLHGARHGYTF

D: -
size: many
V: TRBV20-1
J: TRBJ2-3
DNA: TGCAGTGCTAGATCCCCCTTCGGGGGGCCCACAGATACGCAGTATTTT
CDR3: CSARSPFGGPTDTQYF

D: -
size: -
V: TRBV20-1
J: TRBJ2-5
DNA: TGCAGTGCTACCCCCCCAGCAGTAGAGACCCAGTACTTC
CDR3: CSATPPAVETQYF

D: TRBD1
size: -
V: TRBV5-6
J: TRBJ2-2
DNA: TGTGCCAGCAGCTTGGCAGGGGGCTCGCACACCGGGGAGCTGTTTTTT
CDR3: CASSLAGGSHTGELFF

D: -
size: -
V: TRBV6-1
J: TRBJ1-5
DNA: TGTGCCAGCAGGCTCGGGCCTGGTGTCGTGAATCAGCCCCATCGTTTT
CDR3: CASRLGPGVVNQPHRF

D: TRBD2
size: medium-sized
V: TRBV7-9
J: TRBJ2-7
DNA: TGTGCCAGCAGCGCCGGGGACTACCTCTCCTACGAGCAGTACTTC
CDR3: CASSAGDYLSYEQYF

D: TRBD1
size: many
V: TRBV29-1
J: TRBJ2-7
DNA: TGCAGCGGGAAACAGGGGACAGGGCCCTCCTACGAGCAGTACTTC
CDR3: CSGKQGTGPSYEQYF

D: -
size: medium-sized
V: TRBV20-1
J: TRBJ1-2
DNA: TGCAGTGCCGAAACAGGGCCTGGGGGCTACACCTTC
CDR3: CSAETGPGGYTF

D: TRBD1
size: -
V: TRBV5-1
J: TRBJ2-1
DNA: TGCGCCAGCAGCTTGGCCACGACAGGGGGCTGGCTGGACAATGAGCAGTTCTTC
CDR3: CASSLATTGGWLDNEQFF

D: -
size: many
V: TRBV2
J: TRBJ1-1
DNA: TGTGCCAGCAGTACAAACACTGAAGCTTTCTTT
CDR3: CASSTNTEAFF

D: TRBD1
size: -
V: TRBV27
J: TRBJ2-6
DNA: TGTGCCAGCAGTTTCCTTCCTGGGACAGCTGGGGCCAACGTCCTGACTTTC
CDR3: CASSFLPGTAGANVLTF

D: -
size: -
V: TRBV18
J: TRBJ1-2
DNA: TGTGCCAGCTCACCAGGGACGGATTATGGCTACACCTTC
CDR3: CASSPGTDYGYTF

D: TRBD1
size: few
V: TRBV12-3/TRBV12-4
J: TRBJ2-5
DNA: TGTGCCAGCAGAGAAACAGGGGGCGCGGGAGAGACCCAGTACTTC
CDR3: CASRETGGAGETQYF

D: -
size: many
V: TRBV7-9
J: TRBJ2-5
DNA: TGTGCCAGCAGCTTTGTCGACGAAGAGACCCAGTACTTC
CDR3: CASSFVDEETQYF

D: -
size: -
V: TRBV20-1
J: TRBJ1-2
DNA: TGCAGTGCTATAGATTTTAAGGCAGGGGTTATCTATGGCTACACCTTC
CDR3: CSAIDFKAGVIYGYTF